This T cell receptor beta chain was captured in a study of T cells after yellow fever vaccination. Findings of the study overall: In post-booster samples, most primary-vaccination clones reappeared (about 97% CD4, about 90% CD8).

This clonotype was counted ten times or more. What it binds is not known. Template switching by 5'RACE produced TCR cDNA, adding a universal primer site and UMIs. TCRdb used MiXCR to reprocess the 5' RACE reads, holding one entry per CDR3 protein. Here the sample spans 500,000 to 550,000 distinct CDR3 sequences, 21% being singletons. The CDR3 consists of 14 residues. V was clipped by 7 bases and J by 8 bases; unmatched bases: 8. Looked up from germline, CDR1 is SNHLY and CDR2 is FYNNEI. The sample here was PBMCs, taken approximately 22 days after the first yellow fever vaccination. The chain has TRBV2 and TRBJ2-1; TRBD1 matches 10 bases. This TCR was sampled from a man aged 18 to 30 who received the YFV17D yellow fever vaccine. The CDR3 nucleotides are TGTGCCAGCACCCCGGGACAGGGGTTCTATGAGCAGTTCTTC. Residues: CASTPGQGFYEQFF.